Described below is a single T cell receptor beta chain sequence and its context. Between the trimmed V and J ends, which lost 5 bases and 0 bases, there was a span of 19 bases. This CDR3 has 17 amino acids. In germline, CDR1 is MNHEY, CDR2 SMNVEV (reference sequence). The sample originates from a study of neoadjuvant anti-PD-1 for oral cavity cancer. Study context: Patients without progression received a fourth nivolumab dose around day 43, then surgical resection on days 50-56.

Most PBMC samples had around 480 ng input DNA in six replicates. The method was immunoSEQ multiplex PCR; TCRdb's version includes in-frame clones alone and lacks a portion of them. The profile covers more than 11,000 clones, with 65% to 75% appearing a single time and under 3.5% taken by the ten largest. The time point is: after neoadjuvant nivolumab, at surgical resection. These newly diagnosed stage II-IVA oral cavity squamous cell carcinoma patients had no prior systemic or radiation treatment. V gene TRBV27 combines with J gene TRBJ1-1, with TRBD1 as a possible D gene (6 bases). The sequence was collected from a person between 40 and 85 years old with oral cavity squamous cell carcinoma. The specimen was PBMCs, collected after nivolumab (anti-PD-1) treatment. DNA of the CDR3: TGTGCCAGCAGTCCGTCCGGGACACCACGGCTGAACACTGAAGCTTTCTTT. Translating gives CASSPSGTPRLNTEAFF.